This is a list of T cell receptor beta chains from one sample in a study of T cells in tuberculosis. TCRdb's table, derived via immunoSEQ multiplex PCR, lists solely in-frame clones and lacks some. The sample consists of around 60,000 clones, around 86% of them appearing once. Source material: CD1b-GMM tetramer-negative cells sorted from PBMCs. The origin of the receptors is an adult woman with latent tuberculosis. The CDR3 runs from the conserved cysteine through the conserved F or W.

>TRBV19
CASSTNRGFLDTQYF
>TRBV28
CASSHGGAGTGELFF
>TRBV21-1
CASSKAGKEGETQYF
>TRBV28
CASWEEYNSPLHF
>TRBV18
CASSAGGLTNEQFF
>TRBV21-1
CASSKLLATWHHQPQHF
>TRBV28
CASHRDRAEPQHF
>TRBV5-1
CASRPGAISYEQYF
>TRBV21-1
CASSKELAGYIYEQYF
>TRBV7-3
CASSSSGARGETQYF
>TRBV9
CASSVGGGGYEQYF
>TRBV2
CASRQGGTYEKLFF
>TRBV2
CASRGGSSAMNTEAFF
>TRBV5-1
CASSLAPAGQYNEQFF
>TRBV15
CATSRDLGGNEKLFF
>TRBV28
CASRFYTGYPSDTEAFF
>TRBV29-1
CSVISGGAEAFF
>TRBV14
CASSQRSGGGQETQYF
>TRBV5-5
CASSLDNRGSPLHF
>TRBV6-5
CASSSRQGHQPQHF
>TRBV25-1
CASSGKWDRGPNYGYTF
>TRBV4-3
CASSQILGLAGNADTQYF
>TRBV6-5
CASIEGSNQPQHF
>TRBV19
CASSIDWWKRDTEAFF
>TRBV28
CASRPDRRGNQPQHF
>TRBV6-6
CASRTREGGREQFF
>TRBV11-2
CASSHRGYGYTF
>TRBV27
CASSRTGQETQYF
>TRBV7-2
CASSILGGLYGYTF
>TRBV30
CACHKPGINTDTQYF